The T cell receptor (beta chain) described here comes from a study of shared clonotypes between healthy human individuals. Investigators divided CD4+ cells into CD45RA+ naive and CD45RA-negative memory subsets. The CDR3 is made up of 14 amino acids. Germline V gene data show CDR1 as SGDLS and CDR2 as YYNGEE. The V end was cut by 1 base, the J end by 7 bases, with 14 bases between. Clones were sequenced by immunoSEQ multiplex PCR, and TCRdb holds only the in-frame ones, with some missing. The table has 2 million to 2.5 million clones, approximately 93% seen once. The clonotype comes from a man between 18 and 29 years old in good health. Some clones in this sample may be carry-over from other donors' samples. The rearrangement joins TRBV9 to TRBJ1-1; D gene ambiguous. Sequencing was carried out using naive CD4+ T cells from PBMCs. The subset was: CD45RA+ positively selected. The CDR3 DNA sequence: TGTGCCAGCAGCGTATCCCCTGCTCCCGATGAAGCTTTCTTT. This translates into CASSVSPAPDEAFF.